The present TCR beta chain was sequenced within a study of cytomegalovirus exposure and HLA in healthy donors. Use of 60 Vbeta and 13 Jbeta primers characterized the PCR. The repertoire was sequenced with immunoSEQ multiplex PCR; TCRdb's copy has only in-frame clones and lacks some. The sample has about 160,000 clones; 77% are singletons. Study findings and constraints: A classifier reportedly called cytomegalovirus status with high sensitivity and specificity.

A note on this clone: Its antigen is not known.

The CDR3 length is 15 residues. V dropped 4 bases and J dropped 4; count of bases not matched to a gene: 9. Per the germline V gene, CDR1 is SGHRS and CDR2 is YFSETQ. Sequencing used PBMCs. This TCR was recovered from a woman younger than 45 in good health and CMV-seronegative. The V call is TRBV5-1, the J call TRBJ2-5; TRBD1 matches 8 bases. This CDR3 is CASSPDRVGGETQYF. CDR3 nucleotide sequence: TGCGCCAGCAGCCCGGACAGGGTGGGTGGAGAGACCCAGTACTTC.